This T cell receptor beta chain came from a study of regulatory T cells in long-lasting Graves disease. Time point given: newly diagnosed GD, antithyroid drugs for less than 3 months. RNA isolated from PBMCs was used to make the TCR library. V lost 7 bases and J lost 8, with 17 bases in between. The germline CDR1 and CDR2 sequences are SQVTM and ANQGSEA. The CDR3 loop spans 12 amino acids. This clonotype was seen only a few times. Its antigen is not identified. General observations from the study: TRBV28 was favored in persistent disease, as were TRBJ1-2 and TRBJ2-5.

iRepertoire HTBI primers and Arm-PCR of CDR3 regions built TCR beta libraries. Each CDR3 protein gets one entry after TCRdb re-called the multiplex PCR reads with MiXCR. The profile shows under 800,000 distinct CDR3 sequences, roughly 15% of them singletons. The data were also submitted as part of a second study, on T cells in Graves' hyperthyroidism and ophthalmopathy. In that study: Uncontrolled infection, other autoimmune disease, pregnancy or lactation led to exclusion. TCR CDR3 regions were first amplified by RT-PCR with HTBI primers. Among thyroid clonotypes expanded above 0.001, most also appeared in blood.

The sequence came from a woman aged 30 to 39 with Graves disease. This sequence joins TRBV29-1 and TRBJ1-1; a possible D gene is TRBD1 (6 bases). The starting material was peripheral blood mononuclear cells (PBMCs), obtained at new diagnosis, from a patient treated with antithyroid drugs. CDR3 in amino acids: CSGRATGPEAFF. CDR3 nucleotide sequence: TGCAGCGGGAGAGCTACAGGGCCCGAAGCTTTCTTT.